The next 17 T cell receptor beta chains were all read from a single sample in a study of T cell responses to AZD1222 COVID-19 vaccine. The assay was immunoSEQ multiplex PCR, and TCRdb's table has in-frame clones only and misses some. The sample carries 150,000 to 160,000 clones, 88% recorded once. The sample in question was peripheral blood, obtained after recovery from COVID-19. Source of these receptors: an adult who had recovered from COVID-19.

CDR3 sequence reads: CASRAGQYEEAFF. CDR3 coding DNA: TGTGCCAGCAGAGCGGGACAGTATGAAGAAGCTTTCTTT. The gene calls are TRBV3-1 (or the pseudogene TRBV3-2) and TRBJ1-1, with TRBD1 identical over 7 bases. V was pared by 6 bases and J by 8 bases, with 9 bases of the junction left unmatched. CDR1 is LGHDT, CDR2 YNNKEL, per germline (reference sequence). This CDR3 contains 13 residues.

This chain joins TRBV6-5 and TRBJ1-3; D is unclear. CDR3 length: 12 residues. The germline CDR1 and CDR2 sequences are MNHEY and SVGAGI. Trimming took 5 bases from V and 4 from J, leaving 6 bases between them. CDR3 in DNA: TGTGCCAGCAGTACCGAAGGAAACACCATATATTTT. Its protein product is CASSTEGNTIYF.

Worth noting for this clone: The same CDR3 also results from other DNA sequences found in this sample. The J gene is TRBJ2-3, the V gene TRBV18; 11 bases line up with TRBD1. The CDR3 runs 14 residues. The trim removed 6 bases at V and 5 bases at J, leaving 4 bases unmatched. Germline-derived CDR1 and CDR2 are KGHSH and LQKENI. CDR3 nucleotide sequence: TGTGCCAGCTCGCCCGGGACAGGGGGAGATACGCAGTATTTT. Protein product: CASSPGTGGDTQYF.

The rearrangement uses TRBV7-9 and TRBJ1-2; D possibly corresponds to TRBD1 (5 bases). The CDR3 consists of 15 residues. The V and J ends lost 4 bases and 2 bases respectively, with 14 bases between them. From germline, CDR1 is SEHNR and CDR2 FQNEAQ (reference sequence). The DNA of the CDR3 is TGTGCCAGCAGCTCCCCGTCGGGGGGAAACTATGGCTACACCTTC. Its protein is CASSSPSGGNYGYTF.

V usage is TRBV5-4 and J usage is TRBJ1-2; D is uncertain. This CDR3 region has 14 residues. V dropped 2 bases and J dropped 5 bases, with 13 bases sitting between them. The germline V gene encodes CDR1 SGHNT and CDR2 YYREEE (reference sequence). The chain's CDR3 is CASSFTGIEYGYTF. CDR3 DNA sequence: TGTGCCAGCAGCTTTACGGGGATCGAATATGGCTACACCTTC.

This clone was observed a single time. The chain employs TRBV28 and TRBJ2-4; D is perhaps TRBD1 (5 bases). The ends were cut back, 5 bases at V and 1 base at J, with 15 bases in the middle. From germline, CDR1 is MDHEN and CDR2 SYDVKM. The CDR3 spans 16 residues. The CDR3 nucleotides are TGTGCCAGCAGTACCCAACTGGCAGGGGCCAAAAACATTCAGTACTTC. Protein: CASSTQLAGAKNIQYF.

This clone has only a few counts. V is TRBV7-9 and J is TRBJ1-5; a weak D match, TRBD1 (6 bases). The CDR3 length is 12 residues. Germline V lookup: CDR1 SEHNR, CDR2 FQNEAQ (reference sequence). V was cut by 1 base and J by 9 bases, with 7 bases left in between. CDR3 DNA: TGTGCCAGCAGCTTAGAGGGGGGGCCCCAGCATTTT. This encodes CASSLEGGPQHF.

The V and J genes are TRBV21-1 and TRBJ2-3; the DNA was not used to check the table's D call, TRBD2. TRBV21-1 is a pseudogene locus. This CDR3 region has 15 residues. The CDR3 is CASSKERAITDTQYF. CDR3 sequence (DNA): TGTGCCAGCAGCAAGGAGCGGGCTATCACAGATACGCAGTATTTT.

This chain joins TRBV9 and TRBJ2-7, with TRBD2 identical over 7 bases. J was trimmed by 3 bases and V by 0 bases; bases with no gene match: 6. CDR1 SGDLS and CDR2 YYNGEE come from the germline V gene. This CDR3 is built from 15 residues. The DNA for the CDR3 is TGTGCCAGCAGCGTAGGTGGCGGGAGAGGCTACGAGCAGTACTTC. Amino acid sequence: CASSVGGGRGYEQYF.

The V call is TRBV15, the J call TRBJ2-3; tentative D call: TRBD2 (7 bases). The CDR3 length is 15 residues. Germline assignment: CDR1 LNHNV and CDR2 YYDKDF (reference sequence). The ends were cut back, 0 bases at V and 4 bases at J, with 11 bases in the middle. DNA for the CDR3: TGTGCCACCAGCAGAGACAGGGAGGGGGCAGATACGCAGTATTTT. This sequence encodes CATSRDREGADTQYF.

The J gene is TRBJ1-2, the V gene TRBV3-1 (or the pseudogene TRBV3-2); 8 bases align to TRBD1. Germline trimming cut 1 base from V and 7 bases from J; bases unmatched to any gene: 8. The CDR3 is 15 residues long. CDR1 LGHDT and CDR2 YNNKEL come from the germline V gene (reference sequence). The CDR3 spells CASSQGDRRSAGYTF. CDR3 coding DNA: TGTGCCAGCAGCCAAGGGGACAGGAGGAGTGCTGGCTACACCTTC.

The chain links TRBV7-3 to TRBJ2-3, with D perhaps TRBD1 (5 bases). V lost 5 bases to trimming and J lost 5 bases, with 8 bases between them. Germline-derived CDR1 and CDR2 are SGHTA and FQGTGA. The CDR3 runs 12 residues. The CDR3 DNA reads TGTGCCAGCAGCCCAGACAGAGATACGCAGTATTTT. Protein product: CASSPDRDTQYF.

This clone was recorded a few times. The chain is built from TRBV15 and TRBJ1-2; no definite D call. The germline V and J ends were trimmed by 1 base and 8 bases, with 11 bases remaining between them. The V gene's germline CDR1 is LNHNV and CDR2 YYDKDF (reference sequence). The CDR3 is 13 residues long. This CDR3 is CATSRASDKGYTF. The CDR3 DNA reads as TGTGCCACCAGCAGAGCCAGCGATAAAGGCTACACCTTC.

The rearrangement uses TRBV7-8 and TRBJ1-2, with D maybe TRBD1 (6 bases). V was trimmed by 5 bases and J by 12 bases, leaving 16 bases between them. The CDR3 length is 12 residues. Germline V gene sequence: CDR1 SGHVS, CDR2 FQNEAQ. In DNA, the CDR3 is TGTGCCAGCAGCCCACGAAGGGGGGGTCACACCTTC. It translates to CASSPRRGGHTF.

V is TRBV28 and J is TRBJ2-7; maybe TRBD1 (5 bases). V lost 4 bases, J lost 5 bases, and 21 bases lay in between. The CDR3 is 16 residues long. Germline V gene data show CDR1 as MDHEN and CDR2 as SYDVKM. CDR3 nucleotides: TGTGCCAGCAGTTCGTCCGGACACAGTAGGATCCACGAGCAGTACTTC. This codes for CASSSSGHSRIHEQYF. The full variable domain, in which reference TRBV28 and TRBJ2-7 provide the parts outside the CDR3, is DVKVTQSSRYLVKRTGEKVFLECVQDMDHENMFWYRQDPGLGLRLIYFSYDVKMKEKGDIPEGYSVSREKKERFSLILESASTNQTSMYLCASSSSGHSRIHEQYFGPGTRLTVT.

The chain is built from TRBV27 and TRBJ1-5; TRBD1 might be the D (6 bases). This CDR3 is built from 17 residues. The germline V gene has CDR1 MNHEY and CDR2 SMNVEV (reference sequence). Trimming took off 0 bases at V and 4 bases at J, with 16 bases between the two ends. CDR3 in amino acids: CASSLSAGAGPNQPQHF. The CDR3 DNA sequence: TGTGCCAGCAGTTTATCGGCAGGGGCTGGGCCTAATCAGCCCCAGCATTTT.

This chain uses TRBV25-1 with TRBJ2-5, with 8 bases fitting TRBD1. Germline V gene data show CDR1 as MGHDK and CDR2 as SYGVNS. Trimming took 5 bases from V and 5 from J; bases not matched to a gene: 10. The CDR3 contains 15 residues. This CDR3 reads CASSSSGGSWETQYF. Here the CDR3 DNA reads TGTGCCAGCAGTTCATCAGGGGGCTCGTGGGAGACCCAGTACTTC.